The entry below describes one TCR beta chain. What it binds is not known. Clones were sequenced by immunoSEQ multiplex PCR, and TCRdb holds only the in-frame ones, with some missing. The table includes a few thousand clones, about four fifths detected once. This entry is derived from a study of immune evolution from preneoplasia to lung adenocarcinoma. Study outcomes and limitations: Top clone share appeared to fall from AAH through AIS, MIA, adenocarcinoma.

Each case's diagnosis was confirmed by two pathologists on H&E. Macro-dissection enriched premalignant or tumor cells before nucleic acid extraction. The TCR originated in a middle-aged person with lung adenocarcinoma. Some clones in this sample may be carry-over from other donors' samples. Sequenced sample: FFPE invasive lung adenocarcinoma tissue.

DNA of the CDR3: TGTGCCTGGAAAGACAGGGGCTACGAGCAGTACTTC. This codes for CAWKDRGYEQYF. The rearrangement joins TRBV30 to TRBJ2-7, with 8 bases fitting TRBD1. The junction had 2 bases not matched to a gene; V was cut back by 4 bases and J by 3 bases. The CDR3 consists of 12 residues. Germline V gene sequence: CDR1 GTSNPN, CDR2 SVGIG (reference sequence).